Reported below is one T cell receptor beta chain. Its antigen is as yet unknown. The data were obtained in a study of cytomegalovirus exposure and HLA in healthy donors. Study-level background: Both the roughly 120 validation repertoires and the approximately 620 first-cohort repertoires used the same platform, as reported by a later analysis.

Study-level points and caveats: The listing of roughly 160 TCR beta chains classed them as cytomegalovirus-associated. Reports described diagnosis of cytomegalovirus status by the classifier as highly specific and sensitive. Most sequenced TCRs were rare (though some public TCRs occurred in many donors).

Here immunoSEQ multiplex PCR was the method, and the copy in TCRdb shows in-frame clones only, minus some. The data show some 230,000 clones, with 75% to 95% seen just once and 0.8% to 1.2% held by the top ten. The CDR3 is made up of 15 amino acids. Germline-derived CDR1 and CDR2 are SGHAT and FQNNGV. Deletions cut 6 bases from V and 2 bases from J, with 15 bases between. The chain combines TRBV11-2 with TRBJ2-3; maybe TRBD1 (6 bases). This TCR was sampled from a young woman in good health and CMV-seronegative. The sample taken for sequencing was PBMCs. CDR3 coding DNA: TGTGCCAGCAGTGGACAGCCAACCCTCACAGATACGCAGTATTTT. Translation gives CASSGQPTLTDTQYF.